These 32 T cell receptor beta chains originate from one sample sequenced in a study of blood T cell repertoires in COVID-19. Here immunoSEQ multiplex PCR was the method, and the copy in TCRdb shows in-frame clones only, minus some. In the table there are 50,000 to 60,000 clones, roughly 80% of which are singletons. The specimen was peripheral blood. The receptors were sampled from a human donor in a cohort sampled during active or convalescent COVID-19.

The chain uses TRBV4-1 and TRBJ2-3, with D possibly TRBD2 on 6 matching bases. With 0 bases removed from V and 4 bases from J, the gap between germline ends came to 14 bases. The CDR3 runs to 16 residues. The germline CDR1 and CDR2 sequences are MGHRA and YSYEKL. DNA of the CDR3: TGCGCCAGCAGCCAAGAACTACGGGGGTTTTCAGATACGCAGTATTTT. Translating it yields CASSQELRGFSDTQYF.

This clone has just a few counts. This chain connects TRBV9 to TRBJ1-2; 7 bases match TRBD1. Trimming took 4 bases from V and 4 from J; bases not matched to a gene: 7. The CDR3 is 14 residues long. Germline V lookup: CDR1 SGDLS, CDR2 YYNGEE. The CDR3 nucleotides read TGTGCCAGCAGCCTACGACAGGGCTCCTATGGCTACACCTTC. Translation: CASSLRQGSYGYTF.

The DNA of the CDR3 is TGCAGTGTAGGCAGGGGCAATGAGCAGTTCTTC. Translating gives CSVGRGNEQFF. The gene calls are TRBV20-1 and TRBJ2-1; the D gene is possibly TRBD1 (6 bases). CDR1 and CDR2 (germline): DFQATT, SNEGSKA (reference sequence). V was trimmed by 7 bases and J by 6 bases, leaving 10 bases between them. This CDR3 region has 11 residues.

The gene calls are TRBV5-4 and TRBJ1-2; D not certain. Germline lookup yields CDR1 SGHNT and CDR2 YYREEE (reference sequence). The germline V and J ends were trimmed by 0 bases and 3 bases, with 12 bases remaining between them. The CDR3 is 15 residues long. The CDR3, as DNA: TGTGCCAGCAGCTTGGGTTCCGGGTTGGACTATGGCTACACCTTC. It translates to CASSLGSGLDYGYTF.

This chain uses TRBV7-3 with TRBJ2-1, with 12 bases lining up with TRBD2. This CDR3 contains 15 residues. Germline lookup yields CDR1 SGHTA and CDR2 FQGTGA. Trimming took 4 bases from V and 4 from J; bases not matched to a gene: 2. The CDR3 sequence is CASSSTSGSYNEQFF. The DNA for the CDR3 is TGTGCCAGCAGCTCGACTAGCGGGAGTTACAATGAGCAGTTCTTC.

This chain links TRBV5-1 with TRBJ2-5; no definite D call. The length of the CDR3 is 15 residues. V gave up 4 bases and J gave up 5 bases, with 18 bases separating them. Germline loops: CDR1 SGHRS, CDR2 YFSETQ. The CDR3 here is CASSPPGPSRETQYF. The CDR3 nucleotides are TGCGCCAGCAGCCCCCCGGGTCCCAGTCGGGAGACCCAGTACTTC.

V usage is TRBV11-2 and J usage is TRBJ1-2; D gene ambiguous. Per germline, CDR1 SGHAT and CDR2 FQNNGV. The length of the CDR3 is 11 residues. The V end was cut by 3 bases, the J end by 7 bases, with 6 bases between. The DNA of the CDR3 is TGTGCCAGCAGCTTTCGGGGTGGCTACACCTTC. Protein: CASSFRGGYTF.

By share of the sample, this clone is large (0.1 to 1%). The chain recombines TRBV10-3 with TRBJ1-2; 8 bases are shared with TRBD1. Germline V gene sequence: CDR1 ENHRY, CDR2 SYGVKD. This CDR3 has 15 amino acids. Trimming cost V 3 bases and J 1 base; bases outside gene matches: 4. CDR3 bases: TGTGCCATCAGTGAAGGACAGGGCATTAACTATGGCTACACCTTC. Translated, it gives CAISEGQGINYGYTF.

The J gene is TRBJ1-2, the V gene TRBV25-1, with 10 bases matching TRBD1. The CDR3 contains 16 residues. The V segment lost 8 bases and the J segment 10 bases; nucleotides outside the gene matches: 19. Germline assignment: CDR1 MGHDK and CDR2 SYGVNS. The CDR3 sequence: CASVAGPGQGLLVYTF. The CDR3 DNA sequence: TGTGCCAGCGTGGCCGGTCCGGGACAGGGGCTACTTGTCTACACCTTC.

This chain connects TRBV19 to TRBJ1-2, with 9 bases fitting TRBD1. Germline loops: CDR1 LNHDA, CDR2 SQIVND (reference sequence). The CDR3 runs to 14 residues. V gave up 6 bases and J gave up 7 bases; unmatched junction bases: 9. CDR3 sequence: CASRGQGEMSGYTF. DNA for the CDR3: TGTGCCAGTAGGGGACAGGGAGAAATGAGTGGCTACACCTTC. Based on the CDR3 plus reference TRBV19 and TRBJ1-2, the full variable domain is DGGITQSPKYLFRKEGQNVTLSCEQNLNHDAMYWYRQDPGQGLRLIYYSQIVNDFQKGDIAEGYSVSREKKESFPLTVTSAQKNPTAFYLCASRGQGEMSGYTFGSGTRLTVV.

The J gene is TRBJ1-2, the V gene TRBV4-3; 7 positions match TRBD1. Trimming cost V 2 bases and J 4 bases; bases outside gene matches: 10. Per germline, CDR1 LGHNA and CDR2 YSLEER. This CDR3 comprises 16 residues. The CDR3 spells CASSQLGLQGIYGYTF. The DNA for the CDR3 is TGCGCCAGCAGCCAACTTGGGCTACAGGGGATCTATGGCTACACCTTC.

This chain connects TRBV6-1 to TRBJ2-7; D remains unclear. Germline assignment: CDR1 MNHNS and CDR2 SASEGT. The V end was cut by 1 base, the J end by 3 bases, with 10 bases between. This CDR3 contains 14 residues. In DNA, the CDR3 is TGTGCCAGCAGTGAAGGGTATACGGGCTACGAGCAGTACTTC. This translates into CASSEGYTGYEQYF.

The chain recombines TRBV4-1 with TRBJ2-2, with TRBD1 identical over 11 bases. CDR1 and CDR2 (germline): MGHRA, YSYEKL. The CDR3 spans 15 residues. After removal of 5 bases from V and 7 bases from J, the junction contained 6 bases not matched to a gene. The CDR3 DNA reads as TGCGCCAGCAGCTGGACAGGGGGCTTGGTCGGGGAGCTGTTTTTT. Its translation is CASSWTGGLVGELFF.

This clone was counted only a few times. The chain employs TRBV4-1 and TRBJ1-5; the D gene is possibly TRBD1 (5 bases). The germline CDR1 and CDR2 sequences are MGHRA and YSYEKL. Trimming took off 0 bases at V and 7 bases at J, with 13 bases between the two ends. The CDR3 runs 15 residues. CDR3 loop: CASSQEGGMGQPQHF. CDR3 sequence (DNA): TGCGCCAGCAGCCAAGAGGGGGGGATGGGGCAGCCCCAGCATTTT.

Here the CDR3 reads CASRDRGRVPDTQYF. CDR3 DNA: TGTGCCAGCAGAGACAGGGGGCGGGTGCCAGATACGCAGTATTTT. The chain links TRBV6-5 to TRBJ2-3, with 10 bases that match TRBD1. The CDR3 runs to 15 residues. Germline-derived CDR1 and CDR2 are MNHEY and SVGAGI. After removal of 6 bases from V and 4 bases from J, the junction contained 7 bases not matched to a gene.

In nucleotides, the CDR3 is TGCGCCAGCAGCACCGGGACTACCAGAGAGACCCAGTACTTC. It encodes CASSTGTTRETQYF. The chain has TRBV5-1 and TRBJ2-5, with 7 bases fitting TRBD2. Germline CDR1 and CDR2: SGHRS and YFSETQ. The J segment lost 4 bases and the V segment lost 4 bases, leaving 7 bases of the junction unmatched. The CDR3 extends over 14 amino acids.

The chain links TRBV4-3 to TRBJ2-3, with 10 bases lining up with TRBD2. This CDR3 contains 17 residues. V trimming: 0 bases; J trimming: 6 bases; junction bases outside the gene matches: 9. The germline V gene has CDR1 LGHNA and CDR2 YSLEER. Written as DNA, the CDR3 is TGCGCCAGCAGCCAAGAAACTAGCGGGGCCCCTTGGGATACGCAGTATTTT. It codes for CASSQETSGAPWDTQYF.

The J gene is TRBJ2-3, the V gene TRBV7-3; TRBD1 is a possible D gene (6 bases). The germline gives CDR1 SGHTA, CDR2 FQGTGA. This CDR3 region has 16 residues. V lost 6 bases and J lost 2, with 18 bases in between. The CDR3 is CASSQSRGGDTDTQYF. DNA for the CDR3: TGTGCCAGCAGTCAGAGCAGGGGTGGAGACACAGATACGCAGTATTTT.

The chain recombines TRBV5-1 with TRBJ1-6; D gene unclear. Germline CDR1 and CDR2: SGHRS and YFSETQ. V was pared by 0 bases and J by 2 bases, with 9 bases between. CDR3 length: 16 amino acids. CDR3 residues: CASSLAGVTYNSPLHF. The CDR3 bases are TGCGCCAGCAGCTTGGCCGGGGTGACCTATAATTCACCCCTCCACTTT.

This clone was detected only once. The J gene is TRBJ1-1, the V gene TRBV12-3 or TRBV12-4, with a weak D call TRBD1 (5 bases). V lost 3 bases and J 6 bases, leaving 11 bases between the germline ends. CDR3 length: 13 residues. As DNA, the CDR3 is TGTGCCAGCAGTTTTAGGGTGGGGCCTGAAGCTTTCTTT. Protein sequence: CASSFRVGPEAFF.

J is TRBJ1-1 and V is TRBV19; weak D call: TRBD1 (5 bases). Germline V gives CDR1 LNHDA, CDR2 SQIVND (reference sequence). This CDR3 is 15 amino acids long. The ends were cut back, 3 bases at V and 0 bases at J, with 11 bases in the middle. The CDR3 loop reads CASSISLTVNTEAFF. CDR3 bases: TGTGCCAGTAGTATTTCCCTGACAGTGAACACTGAAGCTTTCTTT.

The CDR3 spells CASSFSGQGALEQYF. In nucleotides, the CDR3 is TGTGCCAGCAGCTTCAGCGGCCAGGGGGCGTTGGAGCAGTACTTC. This chain joins TRBV7-2 and TRBJ2-7, with 8 positions matching TRBD1. Germline V lookup: CDR1 SGHTA, CDR2 FQGNSA. The CDR3 extends over 15 amino acids. The V segment lost 3 bases and the J segment 7 bases; nucleotides outside the gene matches: 11.

V gene TRBV4-1 combines with J gene TRBJ2-1; TRBD1 is a possible D gene (5 bases). This CDR3 spans 14 amino acids. Germline values: CDR1 MGHRA, CDR2 YSYEKL. V lost 3 bases to trimming and J lost 8 bases, with 14 bases between them. CDR3: CASSHGAIVDEQFF. The CDR3 DNA reads TGCGCCAGCAGCCATGGGGCGATCGTAGATGAGCAGTTCTTC.

V gene TRBV19 combines with J gene TRBJ2-7; TRBD1 is a possible D gene (6 bases). The length of the CDR3 is 14 residues. With 6 bases removed from V and 1 base from J, the gap between germline ends came to 13 bases. Germline V lookup: CDR1 LNHDA, CDR2 SQIVND (reference sequence). The CDR3 DNA follows: TGTGCCAGTAGACCGGGACACCCGTCCTACGAGCAGTACTTC. This gives the protein CASRPGHPSYEQYF. The whole variable domain, filled in from reference TRBV19 and TRBJ2-7, reads DGGITQSPKYLFRKEGQNVTLSCEQNLNHDAMYWYRQDPGQGLRLIYYSQIVNDFQKGDIAEGYSVSREKKESFPLTVTSAQKNPTAFYLCASRPGHPSYEQYFGPGTRLTVT.

The count of this clone is one. The rearrangement joins TRBV19 to TRBJ2-5, with TRBD2 as a possible D gene (5 bases). The V and J ends lost 0 bases and 2 bases respectively, with 16 bases between them. Germline V gives CDR1 LNHDA, CDR2 SQIVND (reference sequence). The CDR3 spans 17 residues. CDR3 DNA: TGTGCCAGTAGTATAGATTTAAGGGCTCGGGGACAAGAGACCCAGTACTTC. Translated: CASSIDLRARGQETQYF. Full variable domain (outside the CDR3, taken from reference TRBV19 and TRBJ2-5): DGGITQSPKYLFRKEGQNVTLSCEQNLNHDAMYWYRQDPGQGLRLIYYSQIVNDFQKGDIAEGYSVSREKKESFPLTVTSAQKNPTAFYLCASSIDLRARGQETQYFGPGTRLLVL.

This clone was counted many times. This chain uses TRBV6-5 with TRBJ2-7, with a tentative D call TRBD2 (5 bases). V gave up 0 bases and J gave up 0 bases, with 12 bases separating them. This CDR3 has 16 amino acids. The V gene's germline CDR1 is MNHEY and CDR2 SVGAGI. The CDR3 is CASSYSLAGSSYEQYF. The CDR3, as DNA: TGTGCCAGCAGTTACTCTCTGGCGGGCTCCTCCTACGAGCAGTACTTC.

Only one count was recorded for this clone. The chain couples TRBV10-3 to TRBJ2-1, with D maybe TRBD2 (5 bases). Per the germline V gene, CDR1 is ENHRY and CDR2 is SYGVKD. V dropped 10 bases and J dropped 4 bases, with 11 bases sitting between them. The CDR3 extends over 12 amino acids. CDR3 residues: CATEAEYNEQFF. Written as DNA, the CDR3 is TGTGCCACCGAAGCGGAATACAATGAGCAGTTCTTC.

V gene TRBV2 combines with J gene TRBJ2-1, with D tentatively TRBD2 (5 bases). V lost 2 bases and J 5 bases, leaving 7 bases between the germline ends. The CDR3 length is 13 residues. Germline V gene lookup returns CDR1 SNHLY and CDR2 FYNNEI. The CDR3 region has the DNA TGTGCCAGCAGTGAAACTAGGGACAATGAGCAGTTCTTC. Protein sequence: CASSETRDNEQFF. The full variable domain, rest sourced from reference TRBV2 and TRBJ2-1, is EPEVTQTPSHQVTQMGQEVILRCVPISNHLYFYWYRQILGQKVEFLVSFYNNEISEKSEIFDDQFSVERPDGSNFTLKIRSTKLEDSAMYFCASSETRDNEQFFGPGTRLTVL.

The J gene is TRBJ2-2, the V gene TRBV3-1 (or the pseudogene TRBV3-2); weak D call: TRBD1 (7 bases). The germline V and J ends were trimmed by 1 base and 2 bases, with 11 bases remaining between them. This CDR3 has 16 residues. Germline-derived CDR1 and CDR2 are LGHDT and YNNKEL (reference sequence). The CDR3, as DNA: TGTGCCAGCAGCCAAGGGAGGGGGCCCAACACCGGGGAGCTGTTTTTT. This translates into CASSQGRGPNTGELFF.

This clone was counted a single time. The V gene is TRBV6-5, the J gene TRBJ1-4, with 10 nucleotides matching TRBD1. Germline trimming cut 5 bases from V and 5 bases from J; bases unmatched to any gene: 5. The CDR3 is 15 amino acids. Germline CDR1 is MNHEY and CDR2 is SVGAGI. This chain's CDR3 is CASSQGQGSNEKLFF. CDR3 sequence (DNA): TGTGCCAGCAGTCAGGGACAGGGGTCGAATGAAAAACTGTTTTTT.

The chain's CDR3 is CASGSGGVHEQYF. The CDR3 nucleotides read TGTGCCAGCGGTAGCGGGGGGGTCCACGAGCAGTACTTC. This rearrangement joins TRBV6-5 to TRBJ2-7, with 11 bases lining up with TRBD2. CDR1 is MNHEY and CDR2 is SVGAGI in the germline V gene. J was trimmed by 5 bases and V by 8 bases; bases with no gene match: 5. CDR3 length: 13 residues.

This clone has more than one count but fewer than ten. The V call is TRBV7-2, the J call TRBJ1-1; D is unclear. The germline V and J ends were trimmed by 1 base and 5 bases, with 5 bases remaining between them. Germline-derived CDR1 and CDR2 are SGHTA and FQGNSA. The length of the CDR3 is 12 residues. The CDR3 protein is CASSLGLTEAFF. The CDR3 bases are TGTGCCAGCAGCTTAGGTCTTACTGAAGCTTTCTTT.